What follows are 8 T cell receptor beta chains derived from one specimen sequenced in a study of shared clonotypes between healthy human individuals (dated by TCRdb to 2018 to 2020). Library method: the immunoSEQ multiplex PCR assay. TCRdb took this table from immuneACCESS and kept in-frame rearrangements with V and J called. Such tables lack part of the clones; where checked against another copy, unresolved V genes explain under half of the gap, and the rest is unexplained. The sample has roughly 480,000 clones on record, around three quarters of them singletons. The top ten hold roughly 12% of the sample. Sequencing input: PBMCs. The receptors were gathered from a woman aged 40 to 50 in good health. Some clones in this sample may be carry-over from other donors' samples.

This chain uses TRBV14 with TRBJ2-3; D not certain. Trimming shortened V by 0 bases and J by 6 bases, and 1 base separated the two germline ends. Per germline, CDR1 SGHDN and CDR2 FVKESK. This CDR3 is built from 11 residues. For the CDR3, the DNA is TGTGCCAGCAGCCAAGAGGATACGCAGTATTTT. Amino acid sequence: CASSQEDTQYF.

V gene TRBV11-1 combines with J gene TRBJ2-1; weak D call: TRBD2 (5 bases). The germline V and J ends were trimmed by 5 bases and 12 bases, with 17 bases remaining between them. CDR1 is SGHAT and CDR2 is FQDESV in the germline V gene (reference sequence). The length of the CDR3 is 13 residues. CDR3 coding DNA: TGTGCCAGCAGCCGCGTCTTCGGGGTAGTGCAGTTCTTC. Its translation: CASSRVFGVVQFF.

The chain has TRBV21-1 and TRBJ2-7. TRBV21-1 is recorded as a pseudogene. CDR3 length equals 10 residues. The CDR3 sequence: CASRWGEQYF. Written as DNA, the CDR3 is TGTGCCAGTCGCTGGGGGGAGCAGTACTTC.

The V gene is TRBV4-1, the J gene TRBJ1-1; 7 bases line up with TRBD1. Germline CDR1 MGHRA, CDR2 YSYEKL. The CDR3 spans 15 residues. J lost 0 bases, V lost 3 bases, and 4 bases had no gene match. The CDR3 nucleotides are TGCGCCAGCAGCCACCGACAGGGCATGAACACTGAAGCTTTCTTT. It yields the protein CASSHRQGMNTEAFF.

The chain carries TRBV2 and TRBJ2-5, with D possibly TRBD2 on 5 matching bases. The germline V gene has CDR1 SNHLY and CDR2 FYNNEI. CDR3 length: 15 residues. V dropped 1 base and J dropped 7 bases, with 16 bases sitting between them. The CDR3 region has the DNA TGTGCCAGCAGTGAAGGAAGAGGTGGGAGCGGGACCCAGTACTTC. This encodes CASSEGRGGSGTQYF.

This clone has just a few counts. This sequence joins TRBV7-3 and TRBJ2-6; D is unclear. CDR3 size: 15 residues. CDR1 is SGHTA, CDR2 FQGTGA, per germline. V lost 5 bases to trimming and J lost 0 bases, with 8 bases between them. The CDR3 loop is CASSPTTSGANVLTF. The DNA for the CDR3 is TGTGCCAGCAGCCCGACAACCTCTGGGGCCAACGTCCTGACTTTC.

V and J are TRBV6-4 and TRBJ2-1; 8 bases line up with TRBD1. This CDR3 has 15 amino acids. Germline lookup yields CDR1 MRHNA and CDR2 SNTAGT. Trimming at V came to 2 bases and at J to 0 bases, leaving 0 bases not matched to a gene. The CDR3 here is CASSDGQGSYNEQFF. In nucleotides, the CDR3 is TGTGCCAGCAGTGACGGACAGGGCTCCTACAATGAGCAGTTCTTC.

The genes are TRBV4-2 and TRBJ2-1; D ambiguous. The germline V and J ends were trimmed by 0 bases and 0 bases, with 9 bases remaining between them. CDR1 is LGHNA, CDR2 YNFKEQ, per germline. The CDR3 has 16 residues. CDR3 region: CASSQDWRSSYNEQFF. The CDR3 DNA sequence: TGTGCCAGCAGCCAAGATTGGCGTTCCTCCTACAATGAGCAGTTCTTC.